This is a list of T cell receptor beta chains from one sample in a study of cytomegalovirus exposure and HLA in healthy donors. Method: immunoSEQ multiplex PCR; TCRdb's copy keeps in-frame clones and lacks some. The sample records some 170,000 clones, over 85% being singletons. The specimen sequenced was PBMCs. The receptors were sampled from a woman younger than 35 in good health and CMV-seropositive. Each CDR3 is given with its conserved first and last residue.

j_call v_call cdr3_aa
TRBJ2-2 TRBV5-6 CATESSRKNTGELFF
TRBJ2-7 TRBV7-8 CASSLPGQVSSYEQYF
TRBJ1-5 TRBV13 CASSLSRGREPQHF
TRBJ1-2 TRBV7-9 CASSLSGNGYTF
TRBJ2-1 TRBV2 CASSDGWNEQFF
TRBJ1-1 TRBV7-9 CASSTGTGLVNTEAFF
TRBJ2-1 TRBV27 CASSFGGVGYNEQFF
TRBJ2-5 TRBV6-4 CASSPGGGWETQYF
TRBJ1-3 TRBV2 CASSKTAGTIYF
TRBJ2-7 TRBV4-2 CASSQGILEGSYEQYF
TRBJ2-7 TRBV28 CASSLETGTGNYEQYF
TRBJ2-3 TRBV9 CASSVVGQGGADTQYF
TRBJ2-5 TRBV5-1 CASSIQGRLFETQYF
TRBJ2-5 TRBV7-8 CASSTLDGGRETQYF
TRBJ2-5 TRBV10-1 CASSDGSGETQYF
TRBJ2-1 TRBV9 CASSVEGVVDNEQFF
TRBJ2-1 TRBV7-9 CASSPPGTGDNEQFF
TRBJ2-3 TRBV10-3 CAIKDRATGGRTDTQYF
TRBJ2-7 TRBV2 CASSASAGGVYEQYF
TRBJ2-7 TRBV6-6 CASSYPSEYEQYF
TRBJ1-5 TRBV19 CVPEPGQGSNQPQHF
TRBJ1-1 TRBV4-1 CASSPRQGSVLLSTEAFF
TRBJ1-1 TRBV18 CASSPTWGVNTEAFF
TRBJ1-5 TRBV10-1 CASSERGQSHSNQPQHF
TRBJ2-1 TRBV18 CASSPRRLAGSNEQFF
TRBJ1-4 TRBV7-9 CASSLADLWGQGNEKLFF
TRBJ2-7 TRBV5-1 CASSRSTGTYEQYF
TRBJ2-7 TRBV5-1 CASSHPGLAGAYEQYF
TRBJ2-3 TRBV5-1 CASSLMGRSDTQYF
TRBJ1-2 TRBV30 CAWSGTGGGYTF
TRBJ1-1 TRBV6-5 CASSFPGQVQAFF
TRBJ1-5 TRBV9 CASSVSGDGNQPQHF
TRBJ2-5 TRBV4-1 CASSLDNIQETQYF
TRBJ2-7 TRBV5-6 CASSYGQVEQYF
TRBJ1-2 TRBV18 CASSPGRGRDYGYTF
TRBJ1-2 TRBV6-5 CASRSGSVNYGYTF
TRBJ2-1 TRBV5-4 CASRSAGRLSDEQFF
TRBJ2-2 TRBV5-1 CASSLEGGSTGELFF
TRBJ2-3 TRBV6-6 CASNEPSGPDTQYF
TRBJ1-5 TRBV11-2 CASSREGVSNQPQHF
TRBJ1-4 TRBV7-6 CASSWGGGGEKLFF
TRBJ1-1 TRBV20-1 CSVAANTEAFF